This entry lists 7 T cell receptor beta chains sequenced from one sample in a study of blood T cell repertoires in COVID-19. Sequencing used immunoSEQ multiplex PCR; TCRdb keeps in-frame clones, though not all of them. The sample has around 230,000 clones, 80% to 90% seen once. Sequenced sample: peripheral blood. These receptors originate from a woman aged 45-60 years with acute or convalescent COVID-19.

The chain employs TRBV15 and TRBJ1-1; D is possibly TRBD1 (6 bases). This CDR3 is 16 amino acids long. The germline V and J ends were trimmed by 0 bases and 0 bases, with 11 bases remaining between them. Germline V lookup: CDR1 LNHNV, CDR2 YYDKDF (reference sequence). Written as DNA, the CDR3 is TGTGCCACCAGCAGAGATGGGGACACAATGAACACTGAAGCTTTCTTT. Encoded protein: CATSRDGDTMNTEAFF. Looking up the rest from reference TRBV15 and TRBJ1-1 gives the full variable domain: DAMVIQNPRYQVTQFGKPVTLSCSQTLNHNVMYWYQQKSSQAPKLLFHYYDKDFNNEADTPDNFQSRRPNTSFCFLDIRSPGLGDTAMYLCATSRDGDTMNTEAFFGQGTRLTVV.

This chain joins TRBV5-1 and TRBJ2-5; TRBD1 agrees at 8 bases. The CDR3 has 15 residues. Germline trimming cut 6 bases from V and 1 base from J; bases unmatched to any gene: 8. Germline loops: CDR1 SGHRS, CDR2 YFSETQ. The DNA of the CDR3 is TGCGCCAGCAAGGAAACAGGGGGTTCCCAAGAGACCCAGTACTTC. This codes for CASKETGGSQETQYF.

The rearrangement uses TRBV29-1 and TRBJ1-1; D might be TRBD1 (5 bases). Per the germline V gene, CDR1 is SQVTM and CDR2 is ANQGSEA. The V gene lost 8 bases and the J gene lost 1 base, with 8 bases spanning the gap. The CDR3 is 11 residues long. CDR3 in amino acids: CSPDRNTEAFF. The CDR3, as DNA: TGCAGCCCTGACAGGAACACTGAAGCTTTCTTT.

The chain is built from TRBV24-1 and TRBJ1-4; 10 nucleotides agree with TRBD1. Germline lookup yields CDR1 KGHDR and CDR2 SFDVKD. This CDR3 spans 15 amino acids. The ends lost 3 bases at V and 8 bases at J; junction bases unmatched: 5. Written as DNA, the CDR3 is TGTGCCACCAGTGATCCAGGACAGGGGGAGGAAAAACTGTTTTTT. Translating gives CATSDPGQGEEKLFF.

This clone has more than one count but fewer than ten. The chain uses TRBV18 and TRBJ1-2; TRBD1 matches 8 bases. CDR1 and CDR2 from the germline V gene are KGHSH and LQKENI. The V gene end was trimmed by 4 bases and the J gene end by 5 bases; junction bases not matched to a gene: 9. The length of the CDR3 is 15 residues. The CDR3 region has the DNA TGTGCCAGCTCACGGGCAGGGGGCGCGAATTATGGCTACACCTTC. Its protein is CASSRAGGANYGYTF. The variable domain in full, with the rest retrieved from reference TRBV18 and TRBJ1-2, is NAGVMQNPRHLVRRRGQEARLRCSPMKGHSHVYWYRQLPEEGLKFMVYLQKENIIDESGMPKERFSAEFPKEGPSILRIQQVVRGDSAAYFCASSRAGGANYGYTFGSGTRLTVV.

V gene TRBV6-1 combines with J gene TRBJ1-6; a possible D gene is TRBD1 (5 bases). Germline assignment: CDR1 MNHNS and CDR2 SASEGT. The CDR3 length is 16 residues. Trimming took off 1 base at V and 3 bases at J, with 10 bases between the two ends. The CDR3, as DNA: TGTGCCAGCAGTGAAGAAGCTACAGGCTATAATTCACCCCTCCACTTT. Amino acids: CASSEEATGYNSPLHF.

This chain links TRBV19 with TRBJ1-1, with a tentative D call TRBD1 (5 bases). Germline V lookup: CDR1 LNHDA, CDR2 SQIVND (reference sequence). This CDR3 comprises 14 residues. Trimming pared 4 bases from V and 3 bases from J, leaving 12 bases between. The CDR3 region is CASSRLGGDTEAFF. The CDR3, as DNA: TGTGCCAGTAGTAGACTGGGGGGGGACACTGAAGCTTTCTTT.